One sample yielded the 28 T cell receptor beta chains listed below, sequenced in a study of a mutant IDH1 vaccine in newly diagnosed glioma. Data came from immunoSEQ multiplex PCR; TCRdb stores just in-frame clones and leaves some out. The table lists approximately 35,000 clones, more than 85% of them singletons. Documented time point: baseline, week 1 (first vaccination visit). Documented treatment: pre-vaccination baseline after standard-of-care therapy. Material: PBMCs, obtained from a glioma patient treated with radiotherapy, temozolomide or both. These receptors originate from a woman aged 40 to 50 with glioma.

This chain links TRBV19 with TRBJ2-3, with D maybe TRBD1 (6 bases). The V gene lost 4 bases and the J gene lost 4 bases, with 15 bases spanning the gap. Germline V gene lookup returns CDR1 LNHDA and CDR2 SQIVND (reference sequence). CDR3 length equals 15 residues. CDR3 sequence (DNA): TGTGCCAGTAGTAAATTGGACAGCGCCCCAGATACGCAGTATTTT. Translating it yields CASSKLDSAPDTQYF.

This clone turned up a few times. This chain uses TRBV18 with TRBJ1-5; tentative D call: TRBD1 (6 bases). Trimming removed 5 bases at V and 5 bases at J, with 13 bases between. The CDR3 consists of 14 residues. Looked up from germline, CDR1 is KGHSH and CDR2 is LQKENI. CDR3 sequence: CASSLGGPDQPQHF. CDR3 coding DNA: TGTGCCAGCTCATTGGGGGGCCCCGATCAGCCCCAGCATTTT.

The chain uses TRBV7-2 and TRBJ2-7; no firm D call. The CDR3 runs 15 residues. CDR1 SGHTA and CDR2 FQGNSA come from the germline V gene. V lost 1 base and J lost 0, with 10 bases in between. CDR3 in amino acids: CASSLGRPNSYEQYF. For the CDR3, the DNA is TGTGCCAGCAGCTTAGGTAGACCCAACTCCTACGAGCAGTACTTC.

This clone was seen a few times. This sequence joins TRBV10-3 and TRBJ1-1, with 7 nucleotides matching TRBD1. The J segment lost 0 bases and the V segment lost 9 bases, leaving 4 bases of the junction unmatched. There are 13 residues in the CDR3. Germline CDR1 and CDR2: ENHRY and SYGVKD. This chain's CDR3 is CAISGGVNTEAFF. As DNA, the CDR3 is TGTGCCATTTCAGGGGGAGTGAACACTGAAGCTTTCTTT.

In DNA, the CDR3 is TGTGCCACCAGCAGAGATTTCACCGGGGAGCTGTTTTTT. Translating gives CATSRDFTGELFF. The rearrangement links TRBV15 to TRBJ2-2, with D hard to call. Germline V gene lookup returns CDR1 LNHNV and CDR2 YYDKDF (reference sequence). The CDR3 is 13 amino acids. The V gene lost 0 bases and the J gene lost 4 bases, with 3 bases spanning the gap.

The rearrangement links TRBV18 to TRBJ2-1; 7 nucleotides agree with TRBD1. Trimming took 1 base from V and 6 from J; bases not matched to a gene: 3. Germline V gene data show CDR1 as KGHSH and CDR2 as LQKENI. The CDR3 sequence is 14 residues long. The CDR3 is CASSPQNRGNEQFF. As DNA, the CDR3 is TGTGCCAGCTCACCACAAAACAGGGGCAATGAGCAGTTCTTC.

The CDR3 sequence is CASSLHVGGEETQYF. CDR3 in DNA: TGTGCCAGCAGCTTACACGTTGGAGGAGAAGAGACCCAGTACTTC. The chain uses TRBV7-9 and TRBJ2-5; TRBD2 might be the D (5 bases). Germline assignment: CDR1 SEHNR and CDR2 FQNEAQ (reference sequence). CDR3 length: 15 residues. V lost 2 bases and J lost 3, with 13 bases in between.

The gene calls are TRBV21-1 and TRBJ2-2; TRBD2, the table's D call, was not compared with the DNA. TRBV21-1 is flagged as a pseudogene. The CDR3 is made up of 19 amino acids. CDR3 protein: CASSKERAGAHLNTGELFF. CDR3 bases: TGTGCCAGCAGCAAAGAGCGAGCGGGGGCCCACCTGAACACCGGGGAGCTGTTTTTT.

The chain combines TRBV6-5 with TRBJ1-4, with 7 nucleotides matching TRBD1. V lost 6 bases and J lost 0; bases outside the gene matches: 7. Per germline, CDR1 MNHEY and CDR2 SVGAGI. CDR3 length: 16 residues. The CDR3 loop reads CASSYRGFATNEKLFF. CDR3 nucleotide sequence: TGTGCCAGCAGCTACAGGGGATTTGCAACTAATGAAAAACTGTTTTTT.

This clone was counted a single time. The chain employs TRBV6-1 and TRBJ1-1; D is perhaps TRBD1 (5 bases). The V gene's germline CDR1 is MNHNS and CDR2 SASEGT. The CDR3 spans 13 residues. Trimming cost V 4 bases and J 4 bases, with 10 bases left between them. CDR3: CASSVQVGTEAFF. In DNA form, the CDR3 reads TGTGCCAGCAGTGTACAGGTCGGCACTGAAGCTTTCTTT.

The chain recombines TRBV29-1 with TRBJ2-3, with 7 bases aligning to TRBD2. Germline V gene sequence: CDR1 SQVTM, CDR2 ANQGSEA. V trimming: 3 bases; J trimming: 4 bases; junction bases outside the gene matches: 10. The CDR3 consists of 15 residues. In DNA, the CDR3 is TGCAGCGTTGATCCTGTCGGGGGGTGGTCAGATACGCAGTATTTT. Encoded protein: CSVDPVGGWSDTQYF.

The V call is TRBV5-1, the J call TRBJ1-1; D remains unclear. This CDR3 has 15 residues. The ends were cut back, 0 bases at V and 3 bases at J, with 12 bases in the middle. Germline V CDR1 and CDR2: SGHRS, YFSETQ. The CDR3 coding sequence is TGCGCCAGCAGCTTGGGACACCAGGTGGACACTGAAGCTTTCTTT. Protein product: CASSLGHQVDTEAFF.

V and J are TRBV5-1 and TRBJ1-4, with 7 positions matching TRBD1. Germline CDR1 reads SGHRS; CDR2 reads YFSETQ. V lost 4 bases to trimming and J lost 5 bases; unmatched junction nucleotides: 11. The CDR3 sequence is 16 residues long. CDR3 sequence (DNA): TGCGCCAGCAGCACTCGTCCGGGACAGACCAATGAAAAACTGTTTTTT. Amino acid sequence: CASSTRPGQTNEKLFF.

The chain carries TRBV5-1 and TRBJ2-6; either TRBD1 or TRBD2 may supply D (5 bases each). From germline, CDR1 is SGHRS and CDR2 YFSETQ. CDR3 length: 15 residues. The V end was cut by 2 bases, the J end by 0 bases, with 6 bases between. CDR3 amino acids: CASSFGTSGANVLTF. The CDR3 nucleotides read TGCGCCAGCAGCTTCGGGACCTCTGGGGCCAACGTCCTGACTTTC.

This clone was found once. This rearrangement joins TRBV5-1 to TRBJ1-4, with 12 bases fitting TRBD1. Germline CDR1 and CDR2: SGHRS and YFSETQ. This CDR3 region has 16 residues. V lost 0 bases and J lost 8; bases outside the gene matches: 5. DNA of the CDR3: TGCGCCAGCAGCTTGGGGGACAGGGGGCAAGAGGAAAAACTGTTTTTT. It is translated as CASSLGDRGQEEKLFF.

This clone was counted a few times. The V gene is TRBV19, the J gene TRBJ1-1, with TRBD1 identical over 7 bases. This CDR3 is built from 14 residues. The V and J ends lost 4 bases and 3 bases, in that order; junction bases with no gene match: 5. The germline V gene encodes CDR1 LNHDA and CDR2 SQIVND (reference sequence). The CDR3 loop reads CASSSTGDYTEAFF. The CDR3 DNA is TGTGCCAGTAGTAGTACAGGGGACTACACTGAAGCTTTCTTT.

The chain employs TRBV6-6 and TRBJ2-7, with D possibly matching TRBD2 (6 bases). Germline V CDR1 and CDR2: MNHNY, SVGAGI (reference sequence). V lost 5 bases and J 6 bases, leaving 14 bases between the germline ends. The CDR3 loop spans 13 amino acids. The CDR3 region has the DNA TGTGCCAGCAGTCCCCTCGGGGGAGTCGAGCAGTACTTC. Translated, it gives CASSPLGGVEQYF.

This chain uses TRBV5-1 with TRBJ2-7; D may be TRBD2 (5 bases). The CDR3 runs to 12 residues. The germline V and J ends were trimmed by 4 bases and 1 base, with 6 bases remaining between them. Looked up from germline, CDR1 is SGHRS and CDR2 is YFSETQ. The CDR3, as DNA: TGCGCCAGCAGCCCGGGGTCCTACGAGCAGTACTTC. As protein: CASSPGSYEQYF.

The rearrangement links TRBV25-1 to TRBJ1-1, with D unclear. CDR1 is MGHDK and CDR2 is SYGVNS in the germline V gene. The CDR3 consists of 12 residues. V dropped 5 bases and J dropped 1 base, with 5 bases sitting between them. CDR3 residues: CASSHQNTEAFF. In DNA form, the CDR3 reads TGTGCCAGCAGTCACCAGAACACTGAAGCTTTCTTT. Full variable domain (remainder filled in from reference TRBV25-1 and TRBJ1-1): EADIYQTPRYLVIGTGKKITLECSQTMGHDKMYWYQQDPGMELHLIHYSYGVNSTEKGDLSSESTVSRIRTEHFPLTLESARPSHTSQYLCASSHQNTEAFFGQGTRLTVV.

The J gene is TRBJ1-2, the V gene TRBV4-1; the D gene is possibly TRBD1 (5 bases). There are 13 residues in the CDR3. Germline V gene lookup returns CDR1 MGHRA and CDR2 YSYEKL. Trimming stripped 2 bases from V and 8 bases from J, with 12 bases between. The CDR3 here is CASSQLGVEGYTF. The CDR3 coding sequence is TGCGCCAGCAGCCAATTGGGGGTAGAGGGCTACACCTTC.

This clone was observed once. The rearrangement joins TRBV29-1 to TRBJ2-6; D is uncertain. CDR3 size: 11 residues. Germline CDR1 is SQVTM and CDR2 is ANQGSEA. With 5 bases removed from V and 5 bases from J, the gap between germline ends came to 4 bases. CDR3 region: CSVRWANVLTF. CDR3 nucleotides: TGCAGCGTTAGGTGGGCCAACGTCCTGACTTTC.

This sequence joins TRBV5-4 and TRBJ2-7; 10 bases agree with TRBD1. V lost 0 bases to trimming and J lost 6 bases; unmatched junction nucleotides: 6. This CDR3 region has 15 residues. CDR1 and CDR2 from the germline V gene are SGHNT and YYREEE (reference sequence). Written as DNA, the CDR3 is TGTGCCAGCAGCTTGGGGACAGGGGGAAAGCCCGAGCAGTACTTC. Protein sequence: CASSLGTGGKPEQYF. Full variable domain (remainder filled in from reference TRBV5-4 and TRBJ2-7): ETGVTQSPTHLIKTRGQQVTLRCSSQSGHNTVSWYQQALGQGPQFIFQYYREEENGRGNFPPRFSGLQFPNYSSELNVNALELDDSALYLCASSLGTGGKPEQYFGPGTRLTVT.

The chain links TRBV7-2 to TRBJ1-1; 7 nucleotides match TRBD1. V lost 1 base and J lost 5; bases outside the gene matches: 10. This CDR3 has 16 residues. The V gene's germline CDR1 is SGHTA and CDR2 FQGNSA. In nucleotides, the CDR3 is TGTGCCAGCAGCTTAGTTAGTGTCAGGGGGTTAACTGAAGCTTTCTTT. It is translated as CASSLVSVRGLTEAFF.

The chain joins TRBV28 to TRBJ1-2, with D possibly matching TRBD1 (5 bases). This CDR3 has 16 residues. The germline CDR1 and CDR2 sequences are MDHEN and SYDVKM. V was clipped by 6 bases and J by 0 bases, with 17 bases between them. The CDR3 sequence: CASSLPWGVPNYGYTF. The CDR3 DNA follows: TGTGCCAGCAGCCTGCCATGGGGGGTACCTAACTATGGCTACACCTTC.

This chain connects TRBV4-1 to TRBJ1-1; 8 nucleotides line up with TRBD1. This CDR3 has 17 amino acids. V was pared by 1 base and J by 7 bases, with 14 bases of the junction left unmatched. The germline gives CDR1 MGHRA, CDR2 YSYEKL. CDR3 protein: CASSQGAGGGGVIEAFF. CDR3 in DNA: TGCGCCAGCAGCCAAGGGGCAGGGGGCGGGGGTGTGATTGAAGCTTTCTTT.

The chain recombines TRBV27 with TRBJ1-6; 8 bases are shared with TRBD1. The CDR3 is 17 amino acids. Trimming took 0 bases from V and 7 from J; bases not matched to a gene: 8. Germline values: CDR1 MNHEY, CDR2 SMNVEV (reference sequence). The CDR3 protein is CASSLSPGTGGNSPLHF. The CDR3 bases are TGTGCCAGCAGTTTATCCCCCGGGACAGGCGGGAATTCACCCCTCCACTTT.

This rearrangement joins TRBV7-8 to TRBJ2-3, with TRBD2 matching over 14 bases. Germline V gives CDR1 SGHVS, CDR2 FQNEAQ. V lost 5 bases, J lost 0 bases, and 7 bases stayed unmatched. The CDR3 is 18 amino acids. CDR3 in amino acids: CASSPRLAGGPSTDTQYF. CDR3 nucleotides: TGTGCCAGCAGCCCGCGACTAGCGGGAGGGCCGAGCACAGATACGCAGTATTTT.

The chain has TRBV9 and TRBJ2-5, with D perhaps TRBD2 (5 bases). The assigned J gene may be wrong: the sequence end matches TRBJ2-7 better. The CDR3 consists of 15 residues. Germline V lookup: CDR1 SGDLS, CDR2 YYNGEE. CDR3 amino acids: CASSVDDGVPGEQYF. The CDR3, as DNA: TGTGCCAGCAGCGTAGATGACGGGGTTCCGGGCGAGCAGTACTTC.